The clone carrying this T cell receptor beta chain was counted a few times. This sample is part of a study of naive and memory T cell subsets. Amplification of ligated cDNA took four PCR rounds with SP2 and nested alpha and beta constant primers. A single record per CDR3 protein comes from TCRdb applying MiXCR to the 5' RACE reads. The sample shows 50,000 or so distinct CDR3 sequences, 7.2% of them seen only once. TCR cDNA received a 3' ligated oligonucleotide that carried a UMI. Unsorted total RNA, about 1 to 1000 ng, was DNase treated before reverse transcription. The ends were cut back, 2 bases at V and 0 bases at J, with 12 bases in the middle. This CDR3 contains 16 residues. Germline CDR1 is SGHTA and CDR2 is FQGNSA.

This receptor was taken from a male donor in good health. The V and J genes are TRBV7-2 and TRBJ2-3; D unclear. This CDR3 reads CASSLSFQLSTDTQYF. The CDR3 nucleotides read TGTGCCAGCAGCTTAAGTTTCCAACTTAGCACAGATACGCAGTATTTT.